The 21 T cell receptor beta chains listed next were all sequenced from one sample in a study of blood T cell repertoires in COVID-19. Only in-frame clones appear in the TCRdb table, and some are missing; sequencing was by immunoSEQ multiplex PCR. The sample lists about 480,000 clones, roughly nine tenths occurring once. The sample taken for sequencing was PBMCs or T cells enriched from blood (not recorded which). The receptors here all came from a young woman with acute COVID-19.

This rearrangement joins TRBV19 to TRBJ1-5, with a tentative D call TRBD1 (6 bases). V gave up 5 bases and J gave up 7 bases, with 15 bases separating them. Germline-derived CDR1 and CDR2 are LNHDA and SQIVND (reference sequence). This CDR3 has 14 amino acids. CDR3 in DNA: TGTGCCAGTAGTGTACTACAGGGCCACCAGCCCCAGCATTTT. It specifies CASSVLQGHQPQHF.

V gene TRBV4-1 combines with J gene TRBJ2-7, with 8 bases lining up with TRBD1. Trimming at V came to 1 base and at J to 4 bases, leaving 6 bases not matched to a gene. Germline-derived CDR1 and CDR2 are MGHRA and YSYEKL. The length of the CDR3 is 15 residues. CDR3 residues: CASSQGTGKLYEQYF. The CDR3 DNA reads TGCGCCAGCAGCCAAGGGACAGGGAAGCTGTACGAGCAGTACTTC.

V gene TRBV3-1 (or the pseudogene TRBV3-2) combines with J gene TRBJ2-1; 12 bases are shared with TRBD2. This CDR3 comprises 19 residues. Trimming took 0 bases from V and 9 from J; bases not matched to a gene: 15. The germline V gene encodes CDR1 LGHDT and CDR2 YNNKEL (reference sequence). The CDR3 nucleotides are TGTGCCAGCAGCCAAGATATCGGGGGACTAGCGGGCCTCAGCGGTGAGCAGTTCTTC. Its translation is CASSQDIGGLAGLSGEQFF.

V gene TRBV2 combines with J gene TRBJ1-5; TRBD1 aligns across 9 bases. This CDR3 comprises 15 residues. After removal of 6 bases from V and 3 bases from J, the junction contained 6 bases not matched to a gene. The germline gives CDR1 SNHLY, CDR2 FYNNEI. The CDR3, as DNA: TGTGCCAGCAGGGCCGGGACAGGGATCAATCAGCCCCAGCATTTT. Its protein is CASRAGTGINQPQHF.

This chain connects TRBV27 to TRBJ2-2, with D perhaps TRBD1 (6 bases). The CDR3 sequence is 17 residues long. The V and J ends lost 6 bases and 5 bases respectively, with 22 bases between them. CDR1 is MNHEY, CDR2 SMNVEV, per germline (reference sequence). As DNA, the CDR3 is TGTGCCAGCAGGATAACAGGGATGGGTATACGGACCGGGGAGCTGTTTTTT. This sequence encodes CASRITGMGIRTGELFF.

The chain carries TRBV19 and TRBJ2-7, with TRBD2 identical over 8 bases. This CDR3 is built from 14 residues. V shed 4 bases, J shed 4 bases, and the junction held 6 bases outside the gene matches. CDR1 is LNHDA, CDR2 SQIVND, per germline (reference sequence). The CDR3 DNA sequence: TGTGCCAGTAGTAATCTCCAGCGGGAGTACGAGCAGTACTTC. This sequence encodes CASSNLQREYEQYF.

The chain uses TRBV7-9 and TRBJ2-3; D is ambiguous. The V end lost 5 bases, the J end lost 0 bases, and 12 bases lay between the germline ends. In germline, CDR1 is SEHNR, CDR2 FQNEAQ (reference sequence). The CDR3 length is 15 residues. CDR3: CASSPSGHSTDTQYF. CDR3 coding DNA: TGTGCCAGCAGCCCTAGTGGCCACAGCACAGATACGCAGTATTTT.

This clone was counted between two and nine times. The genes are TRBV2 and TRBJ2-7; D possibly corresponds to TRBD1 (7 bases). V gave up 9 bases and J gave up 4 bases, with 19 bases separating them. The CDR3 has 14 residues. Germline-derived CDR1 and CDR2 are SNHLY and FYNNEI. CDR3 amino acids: CASSGGGGGYEQYF. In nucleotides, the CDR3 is TGTGCCAGTTCCGGAGGAGGGGGCGGATACGAGCAGTACTTC.

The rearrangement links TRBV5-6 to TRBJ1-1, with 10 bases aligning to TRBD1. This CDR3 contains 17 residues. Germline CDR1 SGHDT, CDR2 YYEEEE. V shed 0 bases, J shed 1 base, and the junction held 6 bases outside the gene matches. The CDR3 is CASSLVTGGGRNTEAFF. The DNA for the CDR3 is TGTGCCAGCAGCTTGGTGACAGGGGGCGGCCGGAACACTGAAGCTTTCTTT.

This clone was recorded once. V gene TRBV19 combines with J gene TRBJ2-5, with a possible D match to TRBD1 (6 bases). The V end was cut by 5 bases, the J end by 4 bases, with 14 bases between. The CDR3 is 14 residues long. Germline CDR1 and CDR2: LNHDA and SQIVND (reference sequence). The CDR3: CASSSTGWGETQYF. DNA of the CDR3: TGTGCCAGTAGTTCGACAGGCTGGGGAGAGACCCAGTACTTC. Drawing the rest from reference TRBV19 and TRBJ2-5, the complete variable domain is DGGITQSPKYLFRKEGQNVTLSCEQNLNHDAMYWYRQDPGQGLRLIYYSQIVNDFQKGDIAEGYSVSREKKESFPLTVTSAQKNPTAFYLCASSSTGWGETQYFGPGTRLLVL.

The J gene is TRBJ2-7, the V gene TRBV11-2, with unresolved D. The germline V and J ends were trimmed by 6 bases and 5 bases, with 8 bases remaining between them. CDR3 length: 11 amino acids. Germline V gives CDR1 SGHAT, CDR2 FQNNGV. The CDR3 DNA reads TGTGCCAGCAGGAGAGAAGACGAGCAGTACTTC. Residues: CASRREDEQYF.

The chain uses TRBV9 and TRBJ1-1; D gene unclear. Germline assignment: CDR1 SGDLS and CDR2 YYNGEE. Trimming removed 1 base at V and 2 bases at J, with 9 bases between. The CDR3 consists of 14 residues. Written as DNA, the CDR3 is TGTGCCAGCAGCGTAAATGGAGGCAACACTGAAGCTTTCTTT. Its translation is CASSVNGGNTEAFF.

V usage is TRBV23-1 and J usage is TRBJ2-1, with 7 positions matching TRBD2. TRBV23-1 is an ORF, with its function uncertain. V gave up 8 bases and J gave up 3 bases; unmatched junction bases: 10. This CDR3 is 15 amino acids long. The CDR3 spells CASRPLTSVYNEQFF. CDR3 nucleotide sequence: TGCGCCAGCCGACCCCTAACTAGCGTCTACAATGAGCAGTTCTTC.

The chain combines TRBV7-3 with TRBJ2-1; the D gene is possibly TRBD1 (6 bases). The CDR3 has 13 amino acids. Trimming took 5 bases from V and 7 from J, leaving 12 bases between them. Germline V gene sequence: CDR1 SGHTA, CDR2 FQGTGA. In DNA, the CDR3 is TGTGCCAGCAGCCAAGGCCAGGGGAATGAGCAGTTCTTC. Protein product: CASSQGQGNEQFF.

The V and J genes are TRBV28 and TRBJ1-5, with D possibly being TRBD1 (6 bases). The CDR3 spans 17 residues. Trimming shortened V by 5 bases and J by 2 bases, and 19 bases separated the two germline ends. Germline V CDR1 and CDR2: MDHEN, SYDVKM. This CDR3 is CASSRELSGVGNQPQHF. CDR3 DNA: TGTGCCAGCAGTCGAGAACTCTCAGGGGTGGGCAATCAGCCCCAGCATTTT.

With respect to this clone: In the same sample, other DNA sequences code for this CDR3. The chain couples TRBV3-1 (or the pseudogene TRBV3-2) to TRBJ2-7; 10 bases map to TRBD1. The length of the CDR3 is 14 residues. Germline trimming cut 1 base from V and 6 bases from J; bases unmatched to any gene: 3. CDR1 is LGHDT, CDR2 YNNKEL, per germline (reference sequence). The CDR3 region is CASSQGQGAGEQYF. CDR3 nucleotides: TGTGCCAGCAGCCAAGGACAGGGGGCTGGCGAGCAGTACTTC.

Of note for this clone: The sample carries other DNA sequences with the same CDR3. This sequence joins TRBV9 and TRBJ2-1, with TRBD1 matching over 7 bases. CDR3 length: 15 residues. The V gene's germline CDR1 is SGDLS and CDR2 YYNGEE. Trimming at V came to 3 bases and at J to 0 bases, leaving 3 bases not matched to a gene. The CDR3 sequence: CASSATGSSYNEQFF. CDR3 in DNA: TGTGCCAGCAGCGCGACAGGGAGCTCCTACAATGAGCAGTTCTTC.

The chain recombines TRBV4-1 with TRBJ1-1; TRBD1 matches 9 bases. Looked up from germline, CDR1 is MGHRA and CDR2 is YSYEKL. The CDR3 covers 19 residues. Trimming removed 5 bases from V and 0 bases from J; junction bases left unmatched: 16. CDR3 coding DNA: TGCGCCAGCAGCAGAGCGGGACAGGGTGGGATAGGCATGAACACTGAAGCTTTCTTT. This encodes CASSRAGQGGIGMNTEAFF.

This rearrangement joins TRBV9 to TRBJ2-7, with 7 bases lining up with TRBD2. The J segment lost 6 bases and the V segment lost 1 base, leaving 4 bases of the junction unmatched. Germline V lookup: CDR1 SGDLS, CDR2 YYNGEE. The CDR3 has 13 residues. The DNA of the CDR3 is TGTGCCAGCAGCGTATCGGGGGGAGGCGAGCAGTACTTC. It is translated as CASSVSGGGEQYF. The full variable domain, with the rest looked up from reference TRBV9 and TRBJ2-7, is DSGVTQTPKHLITATGQRVTLRCSPRSGDLSVYWYQQSLDQGLQFLIQYYNGEERAKGNILERFSAQQFPDLHSELNLSSLELGDSALYFCASSVSGGGEQYFGPGTRLTVT.

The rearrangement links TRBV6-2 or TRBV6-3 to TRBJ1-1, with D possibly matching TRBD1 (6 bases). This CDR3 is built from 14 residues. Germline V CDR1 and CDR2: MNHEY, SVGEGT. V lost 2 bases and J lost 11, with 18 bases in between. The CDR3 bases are TGTGCCAGCAGTTACCCGACAGGCGGTCGGACGGCTTTCTTT. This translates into CASSYPTGGRTAFF.

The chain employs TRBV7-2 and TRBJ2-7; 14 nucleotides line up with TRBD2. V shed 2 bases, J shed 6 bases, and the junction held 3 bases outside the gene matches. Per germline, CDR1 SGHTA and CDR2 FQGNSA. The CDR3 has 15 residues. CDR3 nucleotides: TGTGCCAGCAGCTTAACTGGGACTAGCGGGGGCGAGCAGTACTTC. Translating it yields CASSLTGTSGGEQYF.